The 4 T cell receptor beta chains given below trace back to one sample, sequenced in a study of CD8 T cells in Susac syndrome. Reverse transcription of roughly 0.5 to 1 ug RNA was performed with random hexamers. In TCRdb, the immunoSEQ multiplex PCR reads were re-called with MiXCR into one record per CDR3 protein. The sample gives about 200,000 distinct CDR3 sequences, over 85% of which show up once; approximately 0.1% is in the top ten. Sequenced material: CD4+ T cells from PBMCs. These receptors were taken from a human donor in good health.

The CDR3 here is CASSQQENYGYTF. The CDR3 DNA sequence: TGTGCCAGCAGCCAACAGGAGAACTATGGCTACACCTTC. V is TRBV7-9 and J is TRBJ1-2; a weak D match, TRBD1 (5 bases). This CDR3 is 13 amino acids long. V was pared by 5 bases and J by 2 bases, with 9 bases between. CDR1 is SEHNR and CDR2 is FQNEAQ in the germline V gene (reference sequence). The variable domain in full, completed from reference TRBV7-9 and TRBJ1-2, reads DTGVSQNPRHKITKRGQNVTFRCDPISEHNRLYWYRQTLGQGPEFLTYFQNEAQLEKSRLLSDRFSAERPKGSFSTLEIQRTEQGDSAMYLCASSQQENYGYTFGSGTRLTVV.

The genes are TRBV3-1 and TRBJ1-3; D remains unclear. Germline loops: CDR1 LGHDT, CDR2 YNNKEL (reference sequence). CDR3 size: 15 residues. V lost 3 bases to trimming and J lost 1 base, with 10 bases between them. Written as DNA, the CDR3 is TGTGCCAGCAGCCAGGGCCGGGCTTCTGGAAACACCATATATTTT. It specifies CASSQGRASGNTIYF.

The chain has TRBV3-1 and TRBJ2-1; D ambiguous. The CDR3 length is 11 residues. In germline, CDR1 is LGHDT, CDR2 YNNKEL (reference sequence). The germline V and J ends were trimmed by 0 bases and 9 bases, with 3 bases remaining between them. CDR3 nucleotide sequence: TGTGCCAGCAGCCAAGAGCGTGAGCAGTTCTTC. Protein product: CASSQEREQFF.

The chain combines TRBV29-1 with TRBJ1-5; D uncertain. Between the trimmed V and J ends, which lost 4 bases and 6 bases, there was a span of 10 bases. CDR3 length: 12 amino acids. Per the germline V gene, CDR1 is SQVTM and CDR2 is ANQGSEA. The CDR3 DNA is TGCAGCGTTGGGGCATCGGCTCAGCCCCAGCATTTT. As protein: CSVGASAQPQHF.